The rows below give T cell receptor beta chains drawn from one sample of a study of T cells in tuberculosis. Sequencing used immunoSEQ multiplex PCR; TCRdb keeps in-frame clones, though not all of them. The sample includes 35,000 to 45,000 clones, less than 95% of them seen just once. Source: PBMCs, taken at tuberculosis diagnosis. These receptors were obtained from an adult with tuberculosis. Each CDR3 is given with its conserved first and last residue. D genes are given only for firm matches. Size is stated for part of the rows, as once, few or many counts, or as a class when the clone is expanded.

d_call clone_size j_call v_call cdr3_nt cdr3_aa
NA NA TRBJ1-4 TRBV5-8 TGTGCCAGCAGCTTTGGTTGGGGGCCTAATGAAAAACTGTTTTTT CASSFGWGPNEKLFF
NA NA TRBJ1-4 TRBV28 TGTGCCAGCTTGGGGGGGGCCTTAAATGAAAAACTGTTTTTT CASLGGALNEKLFF
NA NA TRBJ1-6 TRBV21-1 TGTGCCAGCAACCTGGGAGGGGGACAGGGCAGCTCACCCCTCCACTTT CASNLGGGQGSSPLHF
TRBD1 NA TRBJ2-6 TRBV18 TGTGCCAGCTCCCCCGGGACAGGGGGCTCTGGGGCCAACGTCCTGACTTTC CASSPGTGGSGANVLTF
TRBD1 few TRBJ1-6 TRBV18 TGTGCCAGCTCAGGATCTACAGGGGGCCCGTCACCCCTCCACTTT CASSGSTGGPSPLHF
TRBD1 once TRBJ1-2 TRBV5-1 TGCGCCAGCCGAGGAGCCGGGACAGGTTATTATGGCTACACCTTC CASRGAGTGYYGYTF
NA NA TRBJ2-7 TRBV11-2 TGTGCCAGCAGCGACGGGGGGCGCCAGTCCTACGAGCAGTACTTC CASSDGGRQSYEQYF
NA NA TRBJ2-7 TRBV11-2 TGTGCCAGCAGCTTCGACAGCTCCTACGAGCAGTACTTC CASSFDSSYEQYF
NA few TRBJ2-3 TRBV6-5 TGTGCCAGCAGTTACTATGCGGGCGGCACAGATACGCAGTATTTT CASSYYAGGTDTQYF
NA NA TRBJ1-2 TRBV15 TGTGCCACCAGCAGAAACAGACAGACGTACTCCTATGGCTACACCTTC CATSRNRQTYSYGYTF
NA NA TRBJ1-2 TRBV2 TGTGCCAGCAGTGAGCTCTCCTCAAACCCTCGGGTTGGCTACACCTTC CASSELSSNPRVGYTF
TRBD1 NA TRBJ1-2 TRBV13 TGTGCCAGCAGCCCCCGGGGACAGAGCTATGGCTACACCTTC CASSPRGQSYGYTF
TRBD1 NA TRBJ1-1 TRBV18 TGTGCCAGCTCATCGGACAGGGGCACTGAAGCTTTCTTT CASSSDRGTEAFF
NA NA TRBJ1-5 TRBV28 TGTGCCAGCAGTAGCTCGTACAATCAGCCCCAGCATTTT CASSSSYNQPQHF
NA NA TRBJ1-5 TRBV2 TGTGCCAGCTCTCGCGGGAGTCAGCCCCAGCATTTT CASSRGSQPQHF